What follows are 21 T cell receptor beta chains derived from one specimen sequenced in a study of early T cells in non-severe SARS-CoV-2 infection. TCRdb ran MiXCR on the 5' RACE reads and lists one entry per CDR3 protein. The sample records roughly 88,000 distinct CDR3 sequences, 14% being singletons. The material sequenced was whole blood. The receptors were sampled from an adult who was a healthcare worker with PCR-confirmed SARS-CoV-2 infection or an uninfected control (not recorded which).

The J gene is TRBJ1-4, the V gene TRBV29-1; D uncertain. CDR1 SQVTM and CDR2 ANQGSEA come from the germline V gene. The V gene lost 7 bases and the J gene lost 7 bases, with 16 bases spanning the gap. The CDR3 totals 13 residues. The CDR3, as DNA: TGCAGCGCCGCCGTGGGAGTGAGTGAAAAACTGTTTTTT. It is translated as CSAAVGVSEKLFF.

This clonotype has just a few counts. This chain links TRBV28 with TRBJ2-5, with 10 bases identical to TRBD2. Per germline, CDR1 MDHEN and CDR2 SYDVKM. V lost 2 bases and J lost 1; bases outside the gene matches: 4. This CDR3 is 16 amino acids long. The DNA for the CDR3 is TGTGCCAGCAGTTTACCTCTAGCGGGGGCCCAAGAGACCCAGTACTTC. It codes for CASSLPLAGAQETQYF.

This clonotype has only a few counts. The V and J genes are TRBV13 and TRBJ1-1; D is ambiguous. This CDR3 is built from 12 residues. The V gene lost 5 bases and the J gene lost 4 bases, with 8 bases spanning the gap. The germline V gene has CDR1 PRHDT and CDR2 FYEKMQ (reference sequence). The DNA of the CDR3 is TGTGCCAGCAGCCCATCGACCACTGAAGCTTTCTTT. This gives the protein CASSPSTTEAFF.

This clonotype showed up just a few times. In DNA form, the CDR3 reads TGTGCCAGCAGCCGAAACGGAGGGGCTTCACCCCTCCACTTT. Its translation is CASSRNGGASPLHF. The rearrangement links TRBV28 to TRBJ1-6; weak D call: TRBD1 (5 bases). The germline V and J ends were trimmed by 6 bases and 9 bases, with 15 bases remaining between them. The CDR3 runs 14 residues. Germline-derived CDR1 and CDR2 are MDHEN and SYDVKM. The full variable domain, in which reference TRBV28 and TRBJ1-6 provide the parts outside the CDR3, is DVKVTQSSRYLVKRTGEKVFLECVQDMDHENMFWYRQDPGLGLRLIYFSYDVKMKEKGDIPEGYSVSREKKERFSLILESASTNQTSMYLCASSRNGGASPLHFGNGTRLTVT.

J is TRBJ2-3 and V is TRBV6-1; 9 nucleotides line up with TRBD1. The germline CDR1 and CDR2 sequences are MNHNS and SASEGT. V dropped 3 bases and J dropped 7; count of bases not matched to a gene: 14. CDR3 length equals 17 residues. The CDR3 loop reads CASSDQTGTGLTNTQYF. CDR3 nucleotide sequence: TGTGCCAGCAGTGACCAAACCGGGACAGGGCTAACTAATACGCAGTATTTT.

V is TRBV2 and J is TRBJ2-4, with D perhaps TRBD2 (6 bases). Germline CDR1 SNHLY, CDR2 FYNNEI. This CDR3 region has 14 residues. Trimming left V 4 bases short and J 3 bases short, with 10 bases between. The CDR3 region has the DNA TGTGCCAGCAGTGTATGGGGGGACAAAAACATTCAGTACTTC. This translates into CASSVWGDKNIQYF.

This chain connects TRBV5-6 to TRBJ2-7; D is possibly TRBD1 (6 bases). Germline loops: CDR1 SGHDT, CDR2 YYEEEE. The CDR3 consists of 14 residues. Trimming took off 2 bases at V and 6 bases at J, with 15 bases between the two ends. CDR3 coding DNA: TGTGCCAGCAGCTTCCTGACAGGAGAGGCCGAGCAGTACTTC. This codes for CASSFLTGEAEQYF.

There are many counts of this clonotype. The chain links TRBV20-1 to TRBJ1-3; 8 bases map to TRBD1. The CDR3 is 14 residues long. The germline CDR1 and CDR2 sequences are DFQATT and SNEGSKA (reference sequence). Losses at the gene ends were 4 bases for V and 0 bases for J; bases not matched to a gene: 2. The CDR3 spells CSATTGGSGNTIYF. In nucleotides, the CDR3 is TGCAGTGCTACAACAGGGGGCTCTGGAAACACCATATATTTT.

This clonotype occurred a few times. The chain couples TRBV20-1 to TRBJ1-4, with D uncertain. Germline assignment: CDR1 DFQATT and CDR2 SNEGSKA (reference sequence). Trimming took 0 bases from V and 4 from J, leaving 9 bases between them. The CDR3 covers 14 residues. CDR3 loop: CSARDLGYNEKLFF. For the CDR3, the DNA is TGCAGTGCTAGAGATCTCGGTTATAATGAAAAACTGTTTTTT.

V is TRBV10-3 and J is TRBJ2-7; possibly TRBD1 for D (5 bases). V was pared by 3 bases and J by 3 bases, with 6 bases between. Looked up from germline, CDR1 is ENHRY and CDR2 is SYGVKD. CDR3 length: 12 residues. CDR3 DNA sequence: TGTGCCATCAGTGAAACAGGCTACGAGCAGTACTTC. Amino acid sequence: CAISETGYEQYF.

The chain carries TRBV27 and TRBJ1-5; possibly TRBD1 for D (6 bases). Trimming removed 3 bases from V and 7 bases from J, with 13 bases in between. CDR1 and CDR2 (germline): MNHEY, SMNVEV (reference sequence). This CDR3 is 14 amino acids long. The CDR3 here is CASSFRTGRQPQHF. DNA for the CDR3: TGTGCCAGCAGTTTCCGCACAGGGAGGCAGCCCCAGCATTTT.

This clonotype was seen more than once but under ten times. The rearrangement uses TRBV9 and TRBJ1-1; no clear D. The CDR3 extends over 13 amino acids. Per the germline V gene, CDR1 is SGDLS and CDR2 is YYNGEE. V was trimmed by 4 bases and J by 3 bases, leaving 10 bases between them. The CDR3: CASSPNGYTEAFF. In nucleotides, the CDR3 is TGTGCCAGCAGCCCAAACGGGTACACTGAAGCTTTCTTT.

This clonotype was seen a few times. The rearrangement links TRBV12-3 or TRBV12-4 to TRBJ2-5, with 13 bases identical to TRBD2. V dropped 5 bases and J dropped 4; count of bases not matched to a gene: 7. This CDR3 is built from 16 residues. In DNA, the CDR3 is TGTGCCAGCAGTCCCACTAGCGGGGGGGCCCTAGAGACCCAGTACTTC. Translating it yields CASSPTSGGALETQYF.

The sample holds a few counts of this clonotype. V is TRBV7-9 and J is TRBJ1-2; D may be TRBD1 (5 bases). The CDR3 length is 13 residues. CDR1 and CDR2 (germline): SEHNR, FQNEAQ (reference sequence). V was clipped by 5 bases and J by 0 bases, with 7 bases between them. CDR3 sequence reads: CASSVDTNYGYTF. The CDR3, as DNA: TGTGCCAGCAGCGTGGACACTAACTATGGCTACACCTTC.

The chain recombines TRBV28 with TRBJ1-2; D is perhaps TRBD1 (6 bases). The CDR3 is 17 amino acids. V was pared by 6 bases and J by 7 bases, with 27 bases between. Germline V gene data show CDR1 as MDHEN and CDR2 as SYDVKM. In DNA form, the CDR3 reads TGTGCCAGCAGGAACCCGACAGGTGGTATGGGTTCCCGTGGCTACACCTTC. Amino acid sequence: CASRNPTGGMGSRGYTF.

The chain employs TRBV28 and TRBJ2-7; possible D gene TRBD1, 5 bases. V was clipped by 5 bases and J by 4 bases, with 21 bases between them. This CDR3 spans 16 amino acids. The germline V gene has CDR1 MDHEN and CDR2 SYDVKM. The DNA for the CDR3 is TGTGCCAGCAGTCTGCAGGGATCCCACTTCTCGTACGAGCAGTACTTC. This encodes CASSLQGSHFSYEQYF.

This clonotype was seen more than once but under ten times. The gene calls are TRBV11-1 and TRBJ2-1; D may be TRBD1 (6 bases). CDR3 length: 14 residues. Deletions cut 6 bases from V and 5 bases from J, with 14 bases between. Germline CDR1 is SGHAT and CDR2 is FQDESV (reference sequence). The CDR3 DNA sequence: TGTGCCAGCAGTTTACGGGACACAAACAATGAGCAGTTCTTC. It encodes CASSLRDTNNEQFF.

This chain links TRBV7-2 with TRBJ2-1; TRBD2 agrees at 10 bases. Germline V gives CDR1 SGHTA, CDR2 FQGNSA. This CDR3 has 19 amino acids. Losses at the gene ends were 2 bases for V and 6 bases for J; bases not matched to a gene: 16. Written as DNA, the CDR3 is TGTGCCAGCAGCTTATGGCTAGCGGGGGACGTACGAGGGCGCAATGAGCAGTTCTTC. It is translated as CASSLWLAGDVRGRNEQFF.

The genes are TRBV5-1 and TRBJ1-5; D gene ambiguous. V dropped 2 bases and J dropped 5 bases, with 8 bases sitting between them. CDR3 length: 13 amino acids. Looked up from germline, CDR1 is SGHRS and CDR2 is YFSETQ. CDR3 coding DNA: TGCGCCAGCAGCTTCTGGTATGATCAGCCCCAGCATTTT. It translates to CASSFWYDQPQHF.

This clonotype was observed a few times. The chain is built from TRBV6-6 and TRBJ1-6; D is unresolved. The CDR3 runs 14 residues. The V end was cut by 2 bases, the J end by 6 bases, with 8 bases between. The germline V gene encodes CDR1 MNHNY and CDR2 SVGAGI (reference sequence). The CDR3 DNA reads as TGTGCCAGCAGTTACAACGGAGGTAATTCACCCCTCCACTTT. It specifies CASSYNGGNSPLHF.

Only a few counts were recorded for this clonotype. This sequence joins TRBV9 and TRBJ2-3; D is unclear. The CDR3 has 9 amino acids. V lost 7 bases and J lost 7, with 4 bases in between. Germline lookup yields CDR1 SGDLS and CDR2 YYNGEE. The CDR3 nucleotides are TGTGCCAGCGGCTATACGCAGTATTTT. This sequence encodes CASGYTQYF.